Following are 10 T cell receptor beta chains from one sample sequenced in a study of T cell repertoires in cytomegalovirus infection. TCRdb redid the calling of the reads with MiXCR, one entry per CDR3 protein. The sample carries hundreds of thousands of distinct CDR3 sequences, 30% to 35% recorded once. No antigen is known for these receptors. The specimen was cultured CD8+ T cells from PBMCs, collected from culture after CMV antigen stimulation. The receptors were sampled from a human donor in good health (CMV status not recorded). Some clones in this sample may be carry-over from other donors' samples.

This clonotype showed up many times. The chain joins TRBV7-3 to TRBJ2-1, with TRBD2 identical over 11 bases. CDR1 is SGHTA, CDR2 FQGTGA, per germline. The junction had 9 bases not matched to a gene; V was cut back by 5 bases and J by 6 bases. This CDR3 spans 16 amino acids. CDR3 loop: CASSTWGSGGVNEQFF. CDR3 sequence (DNA): TGTGCCAGCAGCACCTGGGGTAGCGGGGGGGTCAATGAGCAGTTCTTC.

The chain has TRBV7-9 and TRBJ2-7, with 9 bases that match TRBD1. The CDR3 sequence is 15 residues long. Germline CDR1 SEHNR, CDR2 FQNEAQ (reference sequence). The ends lost 1 base at V and 2 bases at J; junction bases unmatched: 3. This CDR3 is CASSLEDRGPYEQYV. The CDR3 coding sequence is TGTGCCAGCAGCTTAGAGGACAGGGGCCCCTACGAGCAGTACGTC.

The V and J genes are TRBV18 and TRBJ2-1; tentative D call: TRBD2 (7 bases). Per germline, CDR1 KGHSH and CDR2 LQKENI. Trimming shortened V by 10 bases and J by 4 bases, and 17 bases separated the two germline ends. This CDR3 comprises 14 residues. CDR3 sequence: CATFVGGAYNEQFF. CDR3 nucleotide sequence: TGTGCCACCTTCGTGGGGGGGGCGTACAATGAGCAGTTCTTC.

This clonotype was seen a few times. The chain has TRBV6-5 and TRBJ1-5; maybe TRBD1 (5 bases). The CDR3 extends over 14 amino acids. With 0 bases removed from V and 6 bases from J, the gap between germline ends came to 9 bases. From germline, CDR1 is MNHEY and CDR2 SVGAGI. CDR3 sequence (DNA): TGTGCCAGCAGTTACTCATGGGGGTCTCAGCCCCAGCATTTT. Amino acids: CASSYSWGSQPQHF.

This clonotype was observed a few times. This chain joins TRBV7-6 and TRBJ1-2, with D tentatively TRBD1 (5 bases). V lost 5 bases and J lost 4, with 14 bases in between. The CDR3 covers 14 residues. Germline V lookup: CDR1 SGHVS, CDR2 FNYEAQ. CDR3 coding DNA: TGTGCCAGCAGCCCTTCCTCCGGGGGCTATGGCTACACCTTC. It yields the protein CASSPSSGGYGYTF.

This clonotype was seen many times. The chain uses TRBV6-5 and TRBJ2-7; 8 nucleotides match TRBD1. This CDR3 has 17 amino acids. Germline V CDR1 and CDR2: MNHEY, SVGAGI. V lost 0 bases to trimming and J lost 0 bases; unmatched junction nucleotides: 7. CDR3 region: CASSYSKGTGSSYEQYV. In DNA, the CDR3 is TGTGCCAGCAGTTACTCAAAGGGGACAGGAAGCTCCTACGAGCAGTACGTC.

This clonotype was recorded at least ten times. The chain is built from TRBV6-5 and TRBJ1-1, with D unclear. V was shortened by 0 bases and J by 6 bases, with 11 bases between the two germline ends. The length of the CDR3 is 14 residues. Germline-derived CDR1 and CDR2 are MNHEY and SVGAGI. The CDR3 nucleotides are TGTGCCAGCAGTTACTCGAACTCGGCTGCTGAAGCTTTCTTT. This translates into CASSYSNSAAEAFF.

The genes are TRBV7-9 and TRBJ1-4, with 7 positions matching TRBD1. The CDR3 is 13 residues long. With V trimmed by 7 bases and J by 5 bases, 4 bases remained unmatched. Per the germline V gene, CDR1 is SEHNR and CDR2 is FQNEAQ (reference sequence). The CDR3 DNA follows: TGTGCCAGCATCAGGGGGAACAATGAAAAACTGTTTTTT. This translates into CASIRGNNEKLFF.

This sequence joins TRBV5-6 and TRBJ2-7, with 7 bases that match TRBD1. Germline-derived CDR1 and CDR2 are SGHDT and YYEEEE. Trimming removed 0 bases from V and 5 bases from J; junction bases left unmatched: 8. CDR3 length equals 15 residues. CDR3 DNA sequence: TGTGCCAGCAGCTTGGCCAGACAGGGTTACAACGAGCAGTACTTC. Its translation is CASSLARQGYNEQYF.

The sample holds a few counts of this clonotype. The V gene is TRBV6-6, the J gene TRBJ2-1; the D is unclear. The CDR3 extends over 14 amino acids. In germline, CDR1 is MNHNY, CDR2 SVGAGI (reference sequence). Trimming shortened V by 0 bases and J by 6 bases, and 9 bases separated the two germline ends. CDR3 DNA: TGTGCCAGCAGTTACTCGAACGCGGCCAATGAGCAGTTCTTC. It specifies CASSYSNAANEQFF.